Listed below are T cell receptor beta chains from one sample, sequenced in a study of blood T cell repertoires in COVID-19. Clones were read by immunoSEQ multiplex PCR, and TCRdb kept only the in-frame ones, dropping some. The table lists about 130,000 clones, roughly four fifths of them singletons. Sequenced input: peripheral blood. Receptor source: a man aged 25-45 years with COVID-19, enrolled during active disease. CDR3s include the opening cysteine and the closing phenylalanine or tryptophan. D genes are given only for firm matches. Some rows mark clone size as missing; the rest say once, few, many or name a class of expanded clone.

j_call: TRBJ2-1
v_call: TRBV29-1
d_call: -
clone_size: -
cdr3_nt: TGCAGCGTTGAAGTGGGGCAAGATATCTACAATGAGCAGTTCTTC
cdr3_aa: CSVEVGQDIYNEQFF

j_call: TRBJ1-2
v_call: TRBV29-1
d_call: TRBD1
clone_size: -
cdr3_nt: TGCAGCGTTGGGGACAGGGAAATAGTGAGGGATGGCTACACCTTC
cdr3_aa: CSVGDREIVRDGYTF

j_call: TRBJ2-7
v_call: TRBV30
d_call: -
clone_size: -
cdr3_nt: TGTGCCTGGAGCGAGGGGCCGGACAGTTCCTACGAGCAGTACTTC
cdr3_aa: CAWSEGPDSSYEQYF

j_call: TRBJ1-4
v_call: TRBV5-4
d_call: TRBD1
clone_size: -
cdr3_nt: TGTGCCAGCAGCTCACAGGGGGCGAGGGAAAAACTGTTTTTT
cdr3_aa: CASSSQGAREKLFF

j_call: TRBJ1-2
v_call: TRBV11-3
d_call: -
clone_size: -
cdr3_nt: TGTGCCAGCAGCTTAGGACAGTGGTATGGCTACACCTTC
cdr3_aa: CASSLGQWYGYTF

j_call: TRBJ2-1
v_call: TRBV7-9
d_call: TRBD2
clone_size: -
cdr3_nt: TGTGCCAGCAGCTTAACCCTAGCGGGTTTCTACAATGAGCAGTTCTTC
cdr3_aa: CASSLTLAGFYNEQFF

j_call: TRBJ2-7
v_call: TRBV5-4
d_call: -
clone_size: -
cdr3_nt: TGTGCCAGCAGCTTGGACTCGACAAACTACGAGCAGTACTTC
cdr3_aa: CASSLDSTNYEQYF

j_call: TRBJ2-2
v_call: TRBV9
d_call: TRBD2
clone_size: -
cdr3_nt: TGTGCCAGCAGCGCCGGACTAGAAACCACCGGGGAGCTGTTTTTT
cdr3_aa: CASSAGLETTGELFF

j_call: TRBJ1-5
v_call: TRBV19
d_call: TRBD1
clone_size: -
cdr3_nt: TGTGCCAGTAGTATAGGGGACAGTAATCAGCCCCAGCATTTT
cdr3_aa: CASSIGDSNQPQHF

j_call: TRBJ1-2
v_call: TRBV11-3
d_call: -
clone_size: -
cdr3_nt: TGTGCCAGCAGCTTACTAGGGGCGGATGGCTACACCTTC
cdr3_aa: CASSLLGADGYTF

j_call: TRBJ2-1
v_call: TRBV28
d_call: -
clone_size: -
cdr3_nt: TGTGCCAGCAGGGGTCAGGGGCGCTCCTACAATGAGCAGTTCTTC
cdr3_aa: CASRGQGRSYNEQFF

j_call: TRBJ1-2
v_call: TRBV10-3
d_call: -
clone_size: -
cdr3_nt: TGTGCCACGACGTGGACAGCAAACCAAAACTATGGCTACACCTTC
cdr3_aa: CATTWTANQNYGYTF

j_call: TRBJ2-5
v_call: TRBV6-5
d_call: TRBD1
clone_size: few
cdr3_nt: TGTGCCAGCAGTTACTCAGACAGGGTAGAGACCCAGTACTTC
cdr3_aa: CASSYSDRVETQYF